This TCR beta chain was sequenced in a study of blood T cell repertoires in COVID-19 (TCRdb year 2020). About the study as a whole: Samples from collaborators originated in the United States, Italy and Spain and spanned both the acute and convalescent phases of COVID-19. A freely available public database, intended as a resource for researchers studying the immune response to SARS-CoV-2, is where the repertoires were released. The prospective study material was composed of cDNA or gDNA derived from T cells, B-cell-depleted T cells, or PBMCs. Sample metadata almost always included a de-identified subject ID, COVID-19 status, age in years and sex. The samples were drawn from the first 160 participants of the ongoing ImmuneRACE study and from roughly 1,300 subjects provided by 6 global collaborators. Subjects who had been exposed to COVID-19, were actively infected with it, or had recovered from it provided the deeply sampled blood TCRbeta repertoires that made up the dataset. Where available, HLA class I and class II types were taken from metadata supplied by the sample provider and were not determined by assay-based typing.

The CDR3 covers 15 residues, taking in both the cysteine and the phenylalanine. Only CDR3 DNA is held: 45 bases, read in frame from base 1. Sequences SGHRS (CDR1) and YFSETQ (CDR2) are obtained from the germline V gene. Ends trimmed: V by 0 bases, J by 5 bases; bases unmatched to a gene: 6. Samples from volunteer blood donors who had recovered from COVID-19 were contributed by a second Seattle source. The collaborating institutions used their own protocols to collect whole blood in K2EDTA tubes. For TCRbeta analysis, collaborators shipped samples as frozen whole blood, isolated PBMCs, or DNA extracted from either of those sample types. TCRbeta CDR3 regions were amplified from genomic DNA by means of the immunoSEQ Assay, a bias-controlled multiplex PCR. Processing in the source paper ran as follows. The number of nucleated cells in each sample was estimated from the amplification of reference gene primers within the assay. Sequence reads were collapsed and filtered to measure the absolute abundance of every unique TCRbeta CDR3 rearrangement. For each sample, productive Simpson clonality was calculated as the square root of Simpson's diversity index over productive rearrangements. The clones in this table, taken by TCRdb from immuneACCESS, are in-frame only. Not every clone is retained; where verified, under half of the shortfall comes from an unresolved V gene, and the cause of the rest is unknown. For V, J and clone size, that table is used; D and trimming come from the DNA. The sample data list hundreds of thousands of clones, and under 90% of these were observed just once. Of the sample, under 7% falls within the top ten clones.

Results the study describes overall, beyond this receptor: The quantity of clinical and demographic metadata differed by source and by participant and was supplied without curation.

Regarding this clone: Its antigen is currently not known. The sample holds no much larger clone one base away, and base qualities are not on file.

Sequenced sample: peripheral blood. The TCR was taken from a man between 60 and 75 years old who had recovered from COVID-19. The chain was built from TRBV5-1 and TRBJ2-5, and TRBD2 matches 8 of the central bases. The CDR3 protein is CASSLGTSRGETQYF. At the DNA level, the sequence is TGCGCCAGCAGCTTGGGGACTAGCCGCGGGGAGACCCAGTACTTC.